The present entry profiles one TCR beta chain with its context. The antigen is unknown. This record comes from a study of siplizumab effects on memory and regulatory T cells. Study-wide findings and caveats: There were only a minor fraction of alloreactive clones that mapped to unstimulated subsets. Siplizumab, the agent tested, significantly reduced alloreactive sequences traceable to unstimulated CD4+ memory cells. Versus under 35% in controls, the mappable alloreactive CD4+ clones averaged nearly 70% Treg-derived with siplizumab.

Germline V lookup: CDR1 SGHRS, CDR2 YFSETQ. The germline V and J ends were trimmed by 4 bases and 8 bases, with 12 bases remaining between them. This CDR3 contains 12 residues. Measured with immunoSEQ multiplex PCR; TCRdb has only the in-frame clones, and not every one. The table includes over 95,000 clones, 93% detected once. The origin of this receptor is a human donor in good health. The specimen sequenced was non-Treg CD4+ T cells sorted from blood. The rearrangement uses TRBV5-1 and TRBJ1-1; D ambiguous. The CDR3 region is CASSIEQGEAFF. The CDR3 coding sequence is TGCGCCAGCAGCATAGAACAAGGGGAAGCTTTCTTT.